Listed below are T cell receptor beta chains from one sample, sequenced in a study of cytotoxic CD8 clonotypes in ibrutinib-treated CLL. Sequencing used immunoSEQ multiplex PCR; TCRdb keeps in-frame clones, though not all of them. Of roughly 300,000 clones listed, about 72% are singletons. Sequenced here: PBMCs, sampled at disease progression, from a patient treated with ibrutinib. The receptors here all came from a human donor with chronic lymphocytic leukemia. CDR3s include the opening cysteine and the closing phenylalanine or tryptophan. D genes are given only for firm matches. A clone size is listed for some rows: how often the clone was seen (once, few, many), or a class if it is expanded.

cdr3_nt cdr3_aa clone_size j_call d_call v_call
TGTGCCAGTAGCGCCCACCCGAACACTGAAGCTTTCTTT CASSAHPNTEAFF . TRBJ1-1 . TRBV19
TGCAGCGACGGGACGGTCACAGATACGCAGTATTTT CSDGTVTDTQYF . TRBJ2-3 . TRBV29-1
TGCGCCAGCAGCCAAGGAATCACGGCTAACTATGGCTACACCTTC CASSQGITANYGYTF . TRBJ1-2 . TRBV4-1
TGTGCCAGCAGCAATAGGGCCCTAGCGGGAGGGCCTTCGTTCTTC CASSNRALAGGPSFF . TRBJ2-1 TRBD2 TRBV7-2
TGTGCCAGCAGCTGGGGGGGCGCAGGGAACACTGAAGCTTTCTTT CASSWGGAGNTEAFF few TRBJ1-1 . TRBV7-2
TGCGCCAGCAGCCAAGGGAACAGGGCCTACGAGCAGTACTTC CASSQGNRAYEQYF . TRBJ2-7 . TRBV4-1
TGTGCCAGCAGCTCAAAGGGACCGACGAACACCGGGGAGCTGTTTTTT CASSSKGPTNTGELFF . TRBJ2-2 . TRBV13
TGTGCCAGCAGCGAAATGTTGGTGGCGGGAGTGGGCACCGGGGAGCTGTTTTTT CASSEMLVAGVGTGELFF . TRBJ2-2 TRBD2 TRBV9
TGTGCCAGCACCTTTATTGGGAGCTGGACCGGGGAGCTGTTTTTT CASTFIGSWTGELFF few TRBJ2-2 . TRBV7-8
TGTGCCAGCCCTGGGGGTCCGTACCAAGAGACCCAGTACTTC CASPGGPYQETQYF . TRBJ2-5 . TRBV2
TGTGCCAGCAGTGGACCGTGGCGGAGCGGGAGAAGGGGCAATGAGCAGTTCTTC CASSGPWRSGRRGNEQFF . TRBJ2-1 TRBD2 TRBV25-1
TGCAGTGAGGGGAGCACAGATACGCAGTATTTT CSEGSTDTQYF . TRBJ2-3 . TRBV20-1
TGTGCCAGCAGCTTCACTAGCGCACAAGAGACCCAGTACTTC CASSFTSAQETQYF . TRBJ2-5 TRBD2 TRBV2
TGTGCCAGCACTCCGGCCCCGGAGGAGACCCAGTACTTC CASTPAPEETQYF . TRBJ2-5 . TRBV6-5
TGTGCCAGCAGCTTGGACACTGAAGCTTTCTTT CASSLDTEAFF . TRBJ1-1 . TRBV11-1
TGTGCCAGCAGCTTAGTAGGGGGCCCAGATACGCAGTATTTT CASSLVGGPDTQYF few TRBJ2-3 TRBD1 TRBV9
TGTGCCAGCAGTTACTCGGCCGCCTCTCAGTACGAGCAGTACTTC CASSYSAASQYEQYF . TRBJ2-7 . TRBV6-5
TGTGCCAGCAGCTTGACATTTAGGACAGGGGATGGCTACACCTTC CASSLTFRTGDGYTF once TRBJ1-2 TRBD1 TRBV5-6
TGTGCCAGCAGATCACTAGGCGCCTATGGCTACACCTTC CASRSLGAYGYTF . TRBJ1-2 . TRBV2
TGTGCCATCAGTGTCGGGACAGGTGGATCCTACGAGCAGTACTTC CAISVGTGGSYEQYF . TRBJ2-7 TRBD1 TRBV10-3
TGTGCCAGCAGCTCTTTACGGAGCTCCTATAGCAATCAGCCCCAGCATTTT CASSSLRSSYSNQPQHF . TRBJ1-5 . TRBV5-6
TGTGCCAGCAGCTTGGCGGTGGGACAGATAAACTATGGCTACACCTTC CASSLAVGQINYGYTF few TRBJ1-2 TRBD1 TRBV7-9
TGTGCCAGCAGCTTAGCTCCCCCGACCGGTGAGCAGTTCTTC CASSLAPPTGEQFF . TRBJ2-1 . TRBV7-8
TGTGCCAGCAGTGAATCCCCACACGCAGGGTTAGATACGCAGTATTTT CASSESPHAGLDTQYF . TRBJ2-3 . TRBV25-1
TGTGCCAGCAGCTTGCCCGACCGAGTCACAGATACGCAGTATTTT CASSLPDRVTDTQYF . TRBJ2-3 . TRBV7-2
TGTGCCAGCAGCTTAGTAACGGGAGGGTACAATGAGCAGTTCTTC CASSLVTGGYNEQFF . TRBJ2-1 TRBD2 TRBV7-2
TGTGCCAGCAGCCCAGGGGGCCAAAACTATGGCTACACCTTC CASSPGGQNYGYTF . TRBJ1-2 TRBD1 TRBV7-9
TGTGCCAGCACCCAGACAGGGGGCTGGAACACTGAAGCTTTCTTT CASTQTGGWNTEAFF . TRBJ1-1 TRBD1 TRBV6-1
TGTGCCAGCAGTACAGCAGGGACCGGGGCCAACGTCCTGACTTTC CASSTAGTGANVLTF . TRBJ2-6 . TRBV2
TGTGCCAGCACCCCGTGGGTTTTGAACACTGAAGCTTTCTTT CASTPWVLNTEAFF . TRBJ1-1 . TRBV7-9
TGCGCCAGCAGCCTCAAACAATCCGCGGCCGAGCAGTACTTC CASSLKQSAAEQYF . TRBJ2-7 . TRBV5-1
TGTGCCAGCAGCTCCGAGGTCACGGGTGGAGGGACTGAAGCTTTCTTT CASSSEVTGGGTEAFF . TRBJ1-1 . TRBV7-9
TGTGCCAGCAGGGACTGGACGACTAGTGCTTTCTTT CASRDWTTSAFF . TRBJ1-1 . TRBV6-5
TGCAGTGCTAGAGATCTGTATACGCAGTATTTT CSARDLYTQYF . TRBJ2-3 . TRBV20-1
TGTGCCAGCAGCCCCGCTGGGAGCTTGAGGACTGAAGCTTTCTTT CASSPAGSLRTEAFF . TRBJ1-1 . TRBV7-9
TGCAGCGTTGGCGACATCGGAGAGACCCAGTACTTC CSVGDIGETQYF . TRBJ2-5 . TRBV29-1
TGCAGCGTTGAAGACGGGGGGACAGGAGCCGTCTATGGCTACACCTTC CSVEDGGTGAVYGYTF . TRBJ1-2 TRBD1 TRBV29-1
TGTGCCAGCAGCGTAGATCTAGACACTGAAGCTTTCTTT CASSVDLDTEAFF . TRBJ1-1 . TRBV9
TGCAGCGCCCTGAGCAGCGGGGCAAGGGGCGGGGAGCTGTTTTTT CSALSSGARGGELFF . TRBJ2-2 TRBD2 TRBV29-1
TGTGCCAGCAGTGATGGGCTAGCGGGGGACCCCTCCTACGAGCAGTACTTC CASSDGLAGDPSYEQYF . TRBJ2-7 TRBD2 TRBV25-1
TGTGCCAGCAGCTTGGGTAGAACGGCGCAGTTCTTC CASSLGRTAQFF . TRBJ2-1 . TRBV5-6